These 31 T cell receptor beta chains came from one sample sequenced in a study of cytomegalovirus exposure and HLA in healthy donors. The PCR was carried out with 60 Vbeta primers and 13 Jbeta primers. This table comes from immunoSEQ multiplex PCR, and its TCRdb copy is limited to in-frame clones, with some not included. This listing includes more than 100,000 clones. What was sequenced was PBMCs. Receptor source: a woman aged 35 to 49 in good health and CMV-seronegative.

This sequence joins TRBV9 and TRBJ2-3; tentative D call: TRBD2 (5 bases). The CDR3 loop spans 15 amino acids. Germline V lookup: CDR1 SGDLS, CDR2 YYNGEE. V lost 2 bases and J lost 3, with 13 bases in between. The CDR3 nucleotides are TGTGCCAGCAGCGTTTATGGTCCGGGGACAGATACGCAGTATTTT. This translates into CASSVYGPGTDTQYF. Full variable domain (missing parts from reference TRBV9 and TRBJ2-3): DSGVTQTPKHLITATGQRVTLRCSPRSGDLSVYWYQQSLDQGLQFLIQYYNGEERAKGNILERFSAQQFPDLHSELNLSSLELGDSALYFCASSVYGPGTDTQYFGPGTRLTVL.

The chain combines TRBV7-9 with TRBJ1-1, with D possibly matching TRBD1 (5 bases). Per the germline V gene, CDR1 is SEHNR and CDR2 is FQNEAQ (reference sequence). The CDR3 is 12 amino acids. V was trimmed by 6 bases and J by 3 bases, leaving 8 bases between them. The DNA for the CDR3 is TGTGCCAGCAGGACAGAGTACACTGAAGCTTTCTTT. Translating gives CASRTEYTEAFF. The entire variable domain, with the rest obtained from reference TRBV7-9 and TRBJ1-1, is as follows: DTGVSQNPRHKITKRGQNVTFRCDPISEHNRLYWYRQTLGQGPEFLTYFQNEAQLEKSRLLSDRFSAERPKGSFSTLEIQRTEQGDSAMYLCASRTEYTEAFFGQGTRLTVV.

This chain links TRBV5-1 with TRBJ2-6; D not certain. Per germline, CDR1 SGHRS and CDR2 YFSETQ. The CDR3 contains 15 residues. V lost 3 bases and J 2 bases, leaving 9 bases between the germline ends. This chain's CDR3 is CASSSSTAGANVLTF. The CDR3 nucleotides read TGCGCCAGCAGCTCATCTACGGCTGGGGCCAACGTCCTGACTTTC.

The chain has TRBV9 and TRBJ2-5, with 9 positions matching TRBD2. In germline, CDR1 is SGDLS, CDR2 YYNGEE. V dropped 0 bases and J dropped 2; count of bases not matched to a gene: 8. The CDR3 has 17 residues. CDR3 sequence reads: CASSVGPAGGLQETQYF. Written as DNA, the CDR3 is TGTGCCAGCAGCGTAGGGCCAGCGGGGGGTCTACAAGAGACCCAGTACTTC.

V usage is TRBV18 and J usage is TRBJ1-2; tentative D call: TRBD1 (5 bases). Germline values: CDR1 KGHSH, CDR2 LQKENI. The CDR3 has 14 residues. The V end lost 2 bases, the J end lost 3 bases, and 10 bases lay between the germline ends. The CDR3 sequence is CASSPVGVDYGYTF. CDR3 nucleotides: TGTGCCAGCTCACCAGTAGGGGTGGACTATGGCTACACCTTC.

The rearrangement uses TRBV4-2 and TRBJ1-1; no clear D gene. V was clipped by 1 base and J by 2 bases, with 5 bases between them. The CDR3 loop spans 13 amino acids. Germline V lookup: CDR1 LGHNA, CDR2 YNFKEQ. CDR3 sequence: CASSQGGNTEAFF. The CDR3, as DNA: TGTGCCAGCAGCCAAGGCGGTAACACTGAAGCTTTCTTT.

This chain links TRBV14 with TRBJ1-2, with 7 bases matching TRBD1. CDR3 length: 15 residues. V shed 0 bases, J shed 8 bases, and the junction held 9 bases outside the gene matches. Germline assignment: CDR1 SGHDN and CDR2 FVKESK. The CDR3 reads CASSQDPGQIRGYTF. CDR3 sequence (DNA): TGTGCCAGCAGCCAAGATCCGGGACAGATAAGGGGCTACACCTTC.

The gene calls are TRBV5-1 and TRBJ2-3; D gene unclear. CDR1 and CDR2 from the germline V gene are SGHRS and YFSETQ. Trimming shortened V by 0 bases and J by 3 bases, and 8 bases separated the two germline ends. CDR3 length: 14 amino acids. The CDR3, as DNA: TGCGCCAGCAGCTTGGCATGGGCGACAGATACGCAGTATTTT. This gives the protein CASSLAWATDTQYF.

The chain has TRBV9 and TRBJ1-3; 7 positions agree with TRBD1. The germline gives CDR1 SGDLS, CDR2 YYNGEE. J was trimmed by 4 bases and V by 5 bases; bases with no gene match: 6. CDR3 length: 14 residues. The CDR3 DNA reads TGTGCCAGCAGTTCCGACAGGGTCGGAAACACCATATATTTT. Translating gives CASSSDRVGNTIYF.

The V call is TRBV19, the J call TRBJ2-4, with D hard to call. Trimming removed 3 bases at V and 0 bases at J, with 12 bases between. Germline-derived CDR1 and CDR2 are LNHDA and SQIVND (reference sequence). This CDR3 is 16 amino acids long. In DNA form, the CDR3 reads TGTGCCAGTAGTATGATGACAAGGCTAGCCAAAAACATTCAGTACTTC. Translation: CASSMMTRLAKNIQYF.

The rearrangement links TRBV27 to TRBJ2-7; D is perhaps TRBD2 (6 bases). In germline, CDR1 is MNHEY, CDR2 SMNVEV (reference sequence). Trimming shortened V by 3 bases and J by 0 bases, and 9 bases separated the two germline ends. The CDR3 is 14 amino acids. The CDR3 here is CASSFKGLSYEQYF. The CDR3 nucleotides read TGTGCCAGCAGTTTCAAGGGACTCTCCTACGAGCAGTACTTC.

The chain carries TRBV27 and TRBJ1-2; 8 nucleotides align to TRBD1. CDR1 is MNHEY and CDR2 is SMNVEV in the germline V gene (reference sequence). Unmatched junction bases numbered 9, after V lost 4 bases and J lost 8 bases. The CDR3 consists of 14 residues. Here the CDR3 reads CASSSSGTGLGYTF. In DNA, the CDR3 is TGTGCCAGCAGTTCGTCCGGGACAGGTTTGGGCTACACCTTC.

V usage is TRBV10-3 and J usage is TRBJ1-5; D may be TRBD1 (6 bases). Trimming pared 2 bases from V and 4 bases from J, leaving 6 bases between. CDR3 size: 13 residues. Germline assignment: CDR1 ENHRY and CDR2 SYGVKD. The CDR3 reads CAISEGQNQPQHF. As DNA, the CDR3 is TGTGCCATCAGTGAGGGACAGAATCAGCCCCAGCATTTT.

The chain employs TRBV6-1 and TRBJ1-2; 9 nucleotides align to TRBD1. CDR1 is MNHNS, CDR2 SASEGT, per germline. CDR3 length: 15 residues. V lost 6 bases, J lost 2 bases, and 7 bases stayed unmatched. Here the CDR3 DNA reads TGTGCCAGCAGCCTCCCCGGGACAGGGAACTATGGCTACACCTTC. Encoded protein: CASSLPGTGNYGYTF.

The V call is TRBV28, the J call TRBJ1-1, with D unresolved. Trimming pared 3 bases from V and 0 bases from J, leaving 14 bases between. The germline V gene has CDR1 MDHEN and CDR2 SYDVKM. This CDR3 is built from 16 residues. CDR3 loop: CASSLTGSLMNTEAFF. The CDR3 DNA is TGTGCCAGCAGTTTGACTGGGTCGCTCATGAACACTGAAGCTTTCTTT.

This chain uses TRBV5-1 with TRBJ2-5, with D perhaps TRBD2 (6 bases). Trimming shortened V by 0 bases and J by 5 bases, and 23 bases separated the two germline ends. CDR1 is SGHRS, CDR2 YFSETQ, per germline. This CDR3 has 18 amino acids. CDR3 in amino acids: CASSLEGSGGTVRETQYF. In DNA form, the CDR3 reads TGCGCCAGCAGCTTGGAAGGTTCTGGCGGGACGGTGAGGGAGACCCAGTACTTC. Together with reference TRBV5-1 and TRBJ2-5, the CDR3 gives the full variable domain: KAGVTQTPRYLIKTRGQQVTLSCSPISGHRSVSWYQQTPGQGLQFLFEYFSETQRNKGNFPGRFSGRQFSNSRSEMNVSTLELGDSALYLCASSLEGSGGTVRETQYFGPGTRLLVL.

The chain links TRBV7-2 to TRBJ1-1; 7 positions match TRBD1. Germline V lookup: CDR1 SGHTA, CDR2 FQGNSA. V lost 6 bases, J lost 4 bases, and 5 bases stayed unmatched. CDR3 length equals 13 residues. The CDR3 region is CASRERQGTEAFF. DNA for the CDR3: TGTGCCAGCAGGGAGAGACAGGGCACTGAAGCTTTCTTT.

This rearrangement joins TRBV6-1 to TRBJ1-2; D possibly corresponds to TRBD1 (6 bases). This CDR3 is 13 amino acids long. The germline V gene has CDR1 MNHNS and CDR2 SASEGT. Trimming left V 1 base short and J 5 bases short, with 8 bases between. The CDR3 is CASSEGTVYGYTF. In nucleotides, the CDR3 is TGTGCCAGCAGTGAAGGGACAGTATATGGCTACACCTTC.

The chain links TRBV28 to TRBJ1-4; 8 nucleotides match TRBD1. Germline CDR1 MDHEN, CDR2 SYDVKM. This CDR3 region has 15 residues. The J segment lost 3 bases and the V segment lost 7 bases, leaving 7 bases of the junction unmatched. The CDR3 DNA is TGTGCCAGCACCCACCCGGGACAGGCTAATGAAAAACTGTTTTTT. It yields the protein CASTHPGQANEKLFF.

This chain links TRBV5-1 with TRBJ1-2, with 7 bases lining up with TRBD1. With 7 bases clipped from V and 12 bases from J, the junction kept 15 bases outside the gene matches. From germline, CDR1 is SGHRS and CDR2 YFSETQ. This CDR3 spans 13 amino acids. CDR3 protein: CASGMNRQGYNTF. The DNA for the CDR3 is TGCGCCAGCGGCATGAACCGACAGGGATACAACACCTTC.

This chain connects TRBV7-2 to TRBJ1-2, with TRBD1 matching over 7 bases. CDR3 length: 15 residues. Germline V lookup: CDR1 SGHTA, CDR2 FQGNSA. V dropped 5 bases and J dropped 0; count of bases not matched to a gene: 6. Here the CDR3 reads CASSRDSLANYGYTF. CDR3 DNA: TGTGCCAGCAGCCGGGACAGCCTAGCTAACTATGGCTACACCTTC.

The CDR3 protein is CASSMRADLSNYGYTF. The CDR3 bases are TGTGCCAGTAGTATGCGGGCGGATCTCTCTAACTATGGCTACACCTTC. This chain links TRBV19 with TRBJ1-2, with no clear D. The CDR3 is 16 amino acids. Trimming left V 3 bases short and J 0 bases short, with 14 bases between. Germline CDR1 is LNHDA and CDR2 is SQIVND (reference sequence).

V and J are TRBV2 and TRBJ2-3, with D uncertain. CDR1 is SNHLY, CDR2 FYNNEI, per germline. CDR3 size: 14 residues. Trimming pared 1 base from V and 4 bases from J, leaving 9 bases between. CDR3 amino acids: CASSEDTASDTQYF. The DNA for the CDR3 is TGTGCCAGCAGTGAAGACACCGCCTCAGATACGCAGTATTTT. Together with reference TRBV2 and TRBJ2-3, the CDR3 gives the full variable domain: EPEVTQTPSHQVTQMGQEVILRCVPISNHLYFYWYRQILGQKVEFLVSFYNNEISEKSEIFDDQFSVERPDGSNFTLKIRSTKLEDSAMYFCASSEDTASDTQYFGPGTRLTVL.

The chain is built from TRBV13 and TRBJ1-2, with a possible D match to TRBD1 (5 bases). Germline CDR1 and CDR2: PRHDT and FYEKMQ (reference sequence). CDR3 size: 12 residues. Trimming shortened V by 5 bases and J by 3 bases, and 7 bases separated the two germline ends. In DNA form, the CDR3 reads TGTGCCAGCAGCCTCAGGGACTATGGCTACACCTTC. As protein: CASSLRDYGYTF.

V is TRBV7-2 and J is TRBJ2-1, with a possible D match to TRBD1 (6 bases). Trimming cost V 3 bases and J 5 bases, with 17 bases left between them. CDR3 length equals 16 residues. CDR1 is SGHTA, CDR2 FQGNSA, per germline. The CDR3 DNA reads as TGTGCCAGCAGCTTCGCTAGGGGGACGGGCGACAATGAGCAGTTCTTC. As protein: CASSFARGTGDNEQFF.

This rearrangement joins TRBV2 to TRBJ2-7; 10 nucleotides align to TRBD1. J was trimmed by 3 bases and V by 7 bases; bases with no gene match: 6. CDR3 length equals 14 residues. The V gene's germline CDR1 is SNHLY and CDR2 FYNNEI. The CDR3 reads CASNPGTGDYEQYV. CDR3 DNA: TGTGCCAGCAATCCTGGGACAGGGGACTACGAGCAGTACGTC.

The chain combines TRBV7-3 with TRBJ2-1; 15 nucleotides line up with TRBD2. Losses at the gene ends were 5 bases for V and 12 bases for J; bases not matched to a gene: 8. Germline CDR1 is SGHTA and CDR2 is FQGTGA. CDR3 length: 15 amino acids. In DNA, the CDR3 is TGTGCCAGCAGCCGAGGGACTAGCGGGGGGAGTAGGCAGTTCTTC. Translated, it gives CASSRGTSGGSRQFF. The variable domain in full, completed from reference TRBV7-3 and TRBJ2-1, reads GAGVSQTPSNKVTEKGKYVELRCDPISGHTALYWYRQSLGQGPEFLIYFQGTGAADDSGLPNDRFFAVRPEGSVSTLKIQRTERGDSAVYLCASSRGTSGGSRQFFGPGTRLTVL.

V and J are TRBV5-4 and TRBJ1-1; D call uncertain. There are 12 residues in the CDR3. Germline CDR1 reads SGHNT; CDR2 reads YYREEE (reference sequence). The V end lost 0 bases, the J end lost 7 bases, and 7 bases lay between the germline ends. Here the CDR3 DNA reads TGTGCCAGCAGCTTGGGCAGAAATGAAGCTTTCTTT. It translates to CASSLGRNEAFF.

The chain joins TRBV11-2 to TRBJ2-1; 10 nucleotides align to TRBD2. The V gene's germline CDR1 is SGHAT and CDR2 FQNNGV. J lost 2 bases, V lost 4 bases, and 5 bases had no gene match. The CDR3 has 16 residues. This chain's CDR3 is CASSYGSGGAYNEQFF. In DNA form, the CDR3 reads TGTGCCAGCAGCTATGGCAGCGGGGGGGCCTACAATGAGCAGTTCTTC.

The chain couples TRBV7-2 to TRBJ2-4; 10 positions agree with TRBD2. Germline CDR1 SGHTA, CDR2 FQGNSA. The CDR3 extends over 18 amino acids. Trimming took 2 bases from V and 2 from J; bases not matched to a gene: 9. CDR3 in amino acids: CASSLSGGAGITKNIQYF. In DNA form, the CDR3 reads TGTGCCAGCAGCTTAAGCGGGGGGGCCGGTATAACCAAAAACATTCAGTACTTC.

V and J are TRBV7-6 and TRBJ1-2; D is unresolved. V lost 5 bases to trimming and J lost 7 bases, with 8 bases between them. Germline values: CDR1 SGHVS, CDR2 FNYEAQ. The CDR3 is 11 amino acids. Written as DNA, the CDR3 is TGTGCCAGCAGCCCCCTAGGTGGCTACACCTTC. This encodes CASSPLGGYTF.